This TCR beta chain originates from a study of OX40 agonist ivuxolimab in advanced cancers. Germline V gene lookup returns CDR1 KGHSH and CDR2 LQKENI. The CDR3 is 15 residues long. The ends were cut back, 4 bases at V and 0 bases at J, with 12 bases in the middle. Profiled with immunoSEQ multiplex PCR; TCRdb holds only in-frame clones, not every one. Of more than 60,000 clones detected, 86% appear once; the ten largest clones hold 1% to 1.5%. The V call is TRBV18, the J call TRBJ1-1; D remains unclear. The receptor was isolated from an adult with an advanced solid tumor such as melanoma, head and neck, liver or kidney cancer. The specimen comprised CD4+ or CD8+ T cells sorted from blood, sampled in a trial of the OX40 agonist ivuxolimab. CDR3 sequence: CASSLVRHLNTEAFF. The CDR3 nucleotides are TGTGCCAGCTCACTTGTTCGACACTTGAACACTGAAGCTTTCTTT.